What follows are 13 T cell receptor beta chains derived from one specimen sequenced in a study of neoadjuvant anti-PD-1 for oral cavity cancer. TCRdb's table, derived via immunoSEQ multiplex PCR, lists solely in-frame clones and lacks some. The sample lists about 42,000 clones, about 77% occurring once. Sample time point: after neoadjuvant nivolumab, at surgical resection. The sequencing used PBMCs, collected after nivolumab (anti-PD-1) treatment. Receptors were obtained from a person aged 40 to 85 with oral cavity squamous cell carcinoma.

This clone was detected only a few times. V and J are TRBV2 and TRBJ1-5, with no clear D. The CDR3 totals 15 residues. Germline lookup yields CDR1 SNHLY and CDR2 FYNNEI. The V end lost 6 bases, the J end lost 2 bases, and 14 bases lay between the germline ends. The CDR3 reads CASRSPRGGNQPQHF. Written as DNA, the CDR3 is TGTGCCAGCAGGTCCCCTCGGGGTGGCAATCAGCCCCAGCATTTT.

The rearrangement links TRBV5-8 to TRBJ1-2, with D hard to call. Trimming removed 0 bases at V and 2 bases at J, with 8 bases between. Germline CDR1 SGHTS, CDR2 YDEGEE. The CDR3 is 14 residues long. The CDR3 DNA sequence: TGTGCCAGCAGCTTGGGACACTTCAACTATGGCTACACCTTC. This gives the protein CASSLGHFNYGYTF.

This clone was found once. This chain uses TRBV11-1 with TRBJ1-5, with D hard to call. Germline V lookup: CDR1 SGHAT, CDR2 FQDESV (reference sequence). The CDR3 contains 13 residues. The V end was cut by 2 bases, the J end by 1 base, with 3 bases between. CDR3 DNA sequence: TGTGCCAGCAGCTTACTAAGCAATCAGCCCCAGCATTTT. This encodes CASSLLSNQPQHF.

V gene TRBV28 combines with J gene TRBJ2-1, with D tentatively TRBD1 (6 bases). The germline CDR1 and CDR2 sequences are MDHEN and SYDVKM. V lost 6 bases and J lost 0, with 12 bases in between. The CDR3 extends over 15 amino acids. The CDR3 nucleotides are TGTGCCAGCAGCGGGACATGGAGCTCCTACAATGAGCAGTTCTTC. It yields the protein CASSGTWSSYNEQFF.

The CDR3 spells CASSGDHRDTFQYQETQYF. The CDR3 DNA reads as TGTGCCAGCAGTGGCGACCACAGGGACACATTCCAGTACCAAGAGACCCAGTACTTC. V and J are TRBV2 and TRBJ2-5; maybe TRBD1 (6 bases). The germline V gene has CDR1 SNHLY and CDR2 FYNNEI. The CDR3 length is 19 residues. V was clipped by 4 bases and J by 0 bases, with 24 bases between them.

The table lists this clone with a count of one. The V and J genes are TRBV7-9 and TRBJ2-1; 7 nucleotides agree with TRBD2. Germline CDR1 reads SEHNR; CDR2 reads FQNEAQ (reference sequence). J lost 7 bases, V lost 4 bases, and 22 bases had no gene match. The CDR3 is 19 amino acids. This chain's CDR3 is CASSSRLPGAREGLNEQFF. The CDR3 bases are TGTGCCAGCAGCTCGAGGTTGCCTGGTGCTAGGGAGGGGTTAAATGAGCAGTTCTTC.

The rearrangement links TRBV11-2 to TRBJ1-2; the D gene is possibly TRBD1 (6 bases). Deletions cut 5 bases from V and 7 bases from J, with 20 bases between. Germline CDR1 is SGHAT and CDR2 is FQNNGV. CDR3 size: 15 residues. As DNA, the CDR3 is TGTGCCAGCAGCCCATTGGGGGGCGCAGTAGGTGGCTACACCTTC. It specifies CASSPLGGAVGGYTF. The complete variable domain, with remaining parts taken from reference TRBV11-2 and TRBJ1-2, reads EAGVAQSPRYKIIEKRQSVAFWCNPISGHATLYWYQQILGQGPKLLIQFQNNGVVDDSQLPKDRFSAERLKGVDSTLKIQPAKLEDSAVYLCASSPLGGAVGGYTFGSGTRLTVV.

Relative to its sample, this clone is large (0.1 to 1%). CDR3 amino acids: CASSPLPSDVMNTEAFF. The CDR3 nucleotides are TGTGCCAGCTCACCATTGCCAAGTGACGTAATGAACACTGAAGCTTTCTTT. V gene TRBV18 combines with J gene TRBJ1-1; D is uncertain. Germline CDR1 KGHSH, CDR2 LQKENI. The V end was cut by 2 bases, the J end by 0 bases, with 16 bases between. This CDR3 has 17 residues.

The chain combines TRBV7-8 with TRBJ2-5, with TRBD1 matching 9 bases. J lost 7 bases, V lost 7 bases, and 16 bases had no gene match. Germline V gene lookup returns CDR1 SGHVS and CDR2 FQNEAQ. There are 16 residues in the CDR3. CDR3 bases: TGTGCCAGCATCCAACAACAGGGGGCGAGGATCGGGACCCAGTACTTC. It specifies CASIQQQGARIGTQYF.

The rearrangement links TRBV25-1 to TRBJ2-7; D is unresolved. The CDR3 is made up of 11 amino acids. Germline-derived CDR1 and CDR2 are MGHDK and SYGVNS. V was pared by 4 bases and J by 3 bases, with 4 bases between. The CDR3 coding sequence is TGTGCCAGCAGTGCCCTCTACGAGCAGTACTTC. Translated: CASSALYEQYF.

This rearrangement joins TRBV6-6 to TRBJ1-2; TRBD1 might be the D (5 bases). The CDR3 extends over 13 amino acids. V was clipped by 7 bases and J by 5 bases, with 14 bases between them. CDR1 is MNHNY and CDR2 is SVGAGI in the germline V gene (reference sequence). The CDR3: CASTLTVNYGYTF. As DNA, the CDR3 is TGTGCCAGCACCCTGACAGTGAATTATGGCTACACCTTC.

This chain joins TRBV30 and TRBJ2-1, with 10 bases lining up with TRBD2. Germline V lookup: CDR1 GTSNPN, CDR2 SVGIG (reference sequence). CDR3 length: 15 amino acids. The ends lost 2 bases at V and 6 bases at J; junction bases unmatched: 7. The CDR3 here is CAWSFRSGGGNEQFF. The CDR3 DNA is TGTGCCTGGAGTTTTAGGAGCGGGGGGGGCAATGAGCAGTTCTTC.

The V call is TRBV4-1, the J call TRBJ1-2, with 8 bases lining up with TRBD1. The junction had 13 bases not matched to a gene; V was cut back by 3 bases and J by 7 bases. The CDR3 has 16 residues. Germline CDR1 and CDR2: MGHRA and YSYEKL. The CDR3 is CASSQDRVFRKIGYTF. DNA for the CDR3: TGCGCCAGCAGCCAGGACAGGGTTTTTCGGAAGATTGGCTACACCTTC.